The present entry profiles one T cell receptor beta chain with its context. The data were taken from a study of blood T cell repertoires in COVID-19. Libraries were prepared by immunoSEQ multiplex PCR; TCRdb keeps only in-frame clonotypes and omits some of them. The table records 150,000 to 170,000 clones, 78% of them present only once. V dropped 6 bases and J dropped 5 bases, with 16 bases sitting between them. Per the germline V gene, CDR1 is MNHEY and CDR2 is SVGAGI. This CDR3 has 14 residues. The rearrangement links TRBV6-5 to TRBJ2-5, with D possibly being TRBD1 (6 bases). The TCR sequence derives from a man aged 80 or over with acute or convalescent COVID-19. Sequencing was done on a sample of peripheral blood. For the CDR3, the DNA is TGTGCCAGCAGGATTACAGGGTTGGGGGAGACCCAGTACTTC. This translates into CASRITGLGETQYF.